The 2 T cell receptor beta chains below all came from one sample that was sequenced in a study of monozygotic twins with cystic fibrosis. The method was immunoSEQ multiplex PCR; TCRdb's version includes in-frame clones alone and lacks a portion of them. The sample contains around 14,000 clones, roughly 98% of which appear only once. Sequencing input: blood. These receptors originate from a girl under 10 years old with cystic fibrosis.

The V gene is TRBV7-2, the J gene TRBJ1-1; D gene uncertain. Trimming took 1 base from V and 1 from J, leaving 7 bases between them. CDR3 length: 14 amino acids. Germline CDR1 reads SGHTA; CDR2 reads FQGNSA. CDR3 DNA: TGTGCCAGCAGCTTAGGAGCCGCGAACACTGAAGCTTTCTTT. Amino acids: CASSLGAANTEAFF. The full variable domain, its missing parts supplied by reference TRBV7-2 and TRBJ1-1, is GAGVSQSPSNKVTEKGKDVELRCDPISGHTALYWYRQSLGQGLEFLIYFQGNSAPDKSGLPSDRFSAERTGGSVSTLTIQRTQQEDSAVYLCASSLGAANTEAFFGQGTRLTVV.

The rearrangement joins TRBV27 to TRBJ1-2; no reliable D call. The CDR3 is made up of 15 amino acids. The germline V and J ends were trimmed by 6 bases and 2 bases, with 16 bases remaining between them. CDR1 MNHEY and CDR2 SMNVEV come from the germline V gene (reference sequence). The CDR3 is CASRVDPSDNYGYTF. DNA of the CDR3: TGTGCCAGCAGGGTAGATCCGTCGGACAACTATGGCTACACCTTC.